The 32 T cell receptor beta chains reported below all come from one sample, sequenced in a study of T cell repertoires in cytomegalovirus infection. Their antigens are not known. A single record per CDR3 protein comes from TCRdb applying MiXCR to the reads. This repertoire shows roughly 340,000 distinct CDR3 sequences, almost 30% found once; its top ten account for around 20%. Sequencing was performed on cultured PBMCs, taken from culture after CMV antigen stimulation. Receptors were obtained from a human donor in good health (CMV status not recorded). Some clones in this sample may be carry-over from other donors' samples.

The chain has TRBV6-1 and TRBJ2-1, with 10 positions matching TRBD1. The CDR3 consists of 15 residues. Germline assignment: CDR1 MNHNS and CDR2 SASEGT. The junction had 7 bases not matched to a gene; V was cut back by 7 bases and J by 4 bases. The CDR3 DNA is TGTGCCAGCAAGTTGACAGGGGGCGAGTACAATGAGCAGTTCTTC. This sequence encodes CASKLTGGEYNEQFF.

Details on this clonotype: Likely a read error: the CDR3 ends without its conserved phenylalanine or tryptophan. The rearrangement joins TRBV28 to TRBJ2-3; TRBD2 matches at 15 bases. Looked up from germline, CDR1 is MDHEN and CDR2 is SYDVKM. V shed 5 bases and J 6 bases; nucleotides not matched to a gene: 3. CDR3 length equals 15 residues. The CDR3: CASSPGLAGGDTQYI. In nucleotides, the CDR3 is TGTGCCAGCAGTCCCGGACTAGCGGGAGGGGATACGCAGTATATT.

The J gene is TRBJ1-5, the V gene TRBV12-3 or TRBV12-4, with D unclear. The CDR3 contains 16 residues. The germline V and J ends were trimmed by 5 bases and 1 base, with 15 bases remaining between them. CDR3 sequence (DNA): TGTGCCAGCAGTGGCCTAGGTGGGGTAAGCAATCAGCCCCAGCATTTT. Translating it yields CASSGLGGVSNQPQHF.

This clonotype was detected a few times. V is TRBV15 and J is TRBJ2-5; TRBD1 matches 8 bases. V was pared by 7 bases and J by 5 bases, with 9 bases of the junction left unmatched. Germline V gene data show CDR1 as LNHNV and CDR2 as YYDKDF (reference sequence). The CDR3 totals 14 residues. The CDR3 loop reads CATKVKTGEETQYF. As DNA, the CDR3 is TGTGCCACCAAGGTCAAGACAGGGGAGGAGACCCAGTACTTC.

The chain recombines TRBV5-1 with TRBJ1-6; 7 bases are shared with TRBD1. The CDR3 contains 14 residues. With 0 bases clipped from V and 11 bases from J, the junction kept 5 bases outside the gene matches. Per germline, CDR1 SGHRS and CDR2 YFSETQ. CDR3 bases: TGCGCCAGCAGCTTGGATACCGGGACAGCACCCCTCCACTTT. It encodes CASSLDTGTAPLHF.

This clonotype has only a few counts. This chain uses TRBV18 with TRBJ2-5; D is perhaps TRBD2 (6 bases). Trimming removed 0 bases from V and 5 bases from J, with 10 bases in between. The CDR3 length is 14 residues. The germline V gene encodes CDR1 KGHSH and CDR2 LQKENI. CDR3 bases: TGTGCCAGCTCACCACCCACTAGCTTGGAGACCCAGTACTTC. This codes for CASSPPTSLETQYF.

The chain is built from TRBV19 and TRBJ1-2; D is unclear. Germline assignment: CDR1 LNHDA and CDR2 SQIVND (reference sequence). V lost 3 bases to trimming and J lost 0 bases, with 8 bases between them. The CDR3 is 14 amino acids. The CDR3 spells CASSILQTNYGYTF. For the CDR3, the DNA is TGTGCCAGTAGTATCCTTCAGACTAACTATGGCTACACCTTC.

This chain connects TRBV6-6 to TRBJ1-1; weak D call: TRBD1 (6 bases). The V gene's germline CDR1 is MNHNY and CDR2 SVGAGI (reference sequence). V was cut by 7 bases and J by 3 bases, with 18 bases left in between. The length of the CDR3 is 15 residues. CDR3: CASNWAIGGDTEAFF. The CDR3 region has the DNA TGTGCCAGCAATTGGGCCATAGGGGGTGACACTGAAGCTTTCTTT.

The chain has TRBV11-2 and TRBJ2-7; 9 nucleotides match TRBD1. V shed 5 bases and J 6 bases; nucleotides not matched to a gene: 11. This CDR3 has 15 amino acids. CDR1 is SGHAT and CDR2 is FQNNGV in the germline V gene. CDR3 protein: CASSPDLDRGGEQYF. CDR3 DNA sequence: TGTGCCAGCAGCCCAGACCTGGACAGGGGCGGCGAGCAGTACTTC.

This clonotype has only a few counts. This chain links TRBV6-1 with TRBJ2-5, with D possibly TRBD1 on 5 matching bases. The CDR3 totals 14 residues. The V and J ends lost 3 bases and 7 bases respectively, with 15 bases between them. Germline V CDR1 and CDR2: MNHNS, SASEGT. CDR3 loop: CASSEGLKGGTQYF. DNA for the CDR3: TGTGCCAGCAGTGAGGGGCTGAAGGGCGGGACCCAGTACTTC.

This clonotype was seen a few times. The V and J genes are TRBV6-8 and TRBJ2-5; possibly TRBD2 for D (6 bases). There are 14 residues in the CDR3. Trimming removed 4 bases at V and 2 bases at J, with 11 bases between. In germline, CDR1 is MNHGY, CDR2 SAAAGT. Here the CDR3 reads CASSLRAGQETQYF. The CDR3 region has the DNA TGTGCCAGCAGTTTAAGGGCGGGACAAGAGACCCAGTACTTC.

This clonotype was detected a few times. This chain connects TRBV19 to TRBJ1-5; D ambiguous. V lost 1 base and J lost 5, with 9 bases in between. The CDR3 extends over 14 amino acids. CDR1 LNHDA and CDR2 SQIVND come from the germline V gene (reference sequence). The CDR3 here is CASSIGGMDQPQHF. CDR3 coding DNA: TGTGCCAGTAGTATAGGGGGAATGGATCAGCCCCAGCATTTT.

The chain is built from TRBV7-9 and TRBJ2-1, with TRBD1 identical over 8 bases. Germline V gene data show CDR1 as SEHNR and CDR2 as FQNEAQ (reference sequence). CDR3 length: 15 residues. V lost 1 base to trimming and J lost 6 bases; unmatched junction nucleotides: 5. The CDR3 sequence: CASSLVTGDSNEQFF. In DNA, the CDR3 is TGTGCCAGCAGCTTAGTGACAGGGGACAGCAATGAGCAGTTCTTC.

The V gene is TRBV24-1, the J gene TRBJ2-3; TRBD2 matches 9 bases. Germline CDR1 and CDR2: KGHDR and SFDVKD. J was trimmed by 0 bases and V by 3 bases; bases with no gene match: 3. The CDR3 is 16 residues long. CDR3 sequence: CATSDTLAGSTDTQYF. In DNA, the CDR3 is TGTGCCACCAGTGATACTCTAGCGGGGAGCACAGATACGCAGTATTTT.

V gene TRBV9 combines with J gene TRBJ2-3; 9 nucleotides line up with TRBD2. The junction had 9 bases not matched to a gene; V was cut back by 2 bases and J by 5 bases. Looked up from germline, CDR1 is SGDLS and CDR2 is YYNGEE. This CDR3 comprises 16 residues. The CDR3 reads CASSVSGRSGGDTQYF. The CDR3 DNA reads as TGTGCCAGCAGCGTGAGCGGGAGGTCGGGAGGAGATACGCAGTATTTT.

This clonotype showed up just a few times. This chain joins TRBV6-1 and TRBJ2-5; 7 bases agree with TRBD1. V gave up 7 bases and J gave up 1 base; unmatched junction bases: 12. This CDR3 is built from 16 residues. Germline V lookup: CDR1 MNHNS, CDR2 SASEGT. This CDR3 is CASNGPIGTVQETQYF. DNA of the CDR3: TGTGCCAGCAACGGGCCGATAGGGACAGTCCAAGAGACCCAGTACTTC.

The genes are TRBV5-1 and TRBJ1-2, with 11 bases that match TRBD1. The germline CDR1 and CDR2 sequences are SGHRS and YFSETQ. The length of the CDR3 is 16 residues. Trimming at V came to 3 bases and at J to 6 bases, leaving 10 bases not matched to a gene. The CDR3 DNA follows: TGCGCCAGCAGCTCGCCGGGACAGGGGGAATCGGATGGCTACACCTTC. Protein: CASSSPGQGESDGYTF.

Many counts were recorded for this clonotype. The V call is TRBV7-3, the J call TRBJ2-3; 7 bases are shared with TRBD2. The germline gives CDR1 SGHTA, CDR2 FQGTGA. V lost 2 bases, J lost 3 bases, and 2 bases stayed unmatched. This CDR3 contains 14 residues. CDR3 region: CASSLAGATDTQYF. CDR3 in DNA: TGTGCCAGCAGCTTAGCGGGAGCGACAGATACGCAGTATTTT.

This clonotype was seen a handful of times. The chain recombines TRBV4-2 with TRBJ2-7, with 9 bases identical to TRBD2. Germline loops: CDR1 LGHNA, CDR2 YNFKEQ. CDR3 length: 14 amino acids. V shed 6 bases and J 5 bases; nucleotides not matched to a gene: 8. The CDR3 sequence: CASRGSGRGHEQYF. The CDR3 DNA sequence: TGTGCCAGCAGAGGTAGCGGGAGAGGCCACGAGCAGTACTTC.

This clonotype was recorded many times. The chain is built from TRBV10-3 and TRBJ1-5, with D unclear. Trimming pared 4 bases from V and 4 bases from J, leaving 5 bases between. The CDR3 is made up of 12 amino acids. The germline V gene has CDR1 ENHRY and CDR2 SYGVKD. In DNA, the CDR3 is TGTGCCATCAGTGGCGGGAATCAGCCCCAGCATTTT. This gives the protein CAISGGNQPQHF.

CDR3 DNA sequence: TGTGCCAGTAGTACCAGCTACTGGACTAGCGGGGCAACCTACGAGCAGTACTTC. Translation: CASSTSYWTSGATYEQYF. This chain joins TRBV19 and TRBJ2-7; 12 bases agree with TRBD2. The CDR3 is made up of 18 amino acids. The V gene's germline CDR1 is LNHDA and CDR2 SQIVND (reference sequence). J lost 2 bases, V lost 4 bases, and 12 bases had no gene match.

This clonotype was observed a few times. The V call is TRBV10-2, the J call TRBJ2-3; D ambiguous. The CDR3 sequence is 15 residues long. V dropped 6 bases and J dropped 0 bases, with 13 bases sitting between them. The germline V gene has CDR1 WSHSY and CDR2 SAAADI. DNA for the CDR3: TGCGCCAGCAGCCCCAGTACAAGGAGCACAGATACGCAGTATTTT. Residues: CASSPSTRSTDTQYF.

The chain joins TRBV3-1 to TRBJ2-1; possibly TRBD1 for D (7 bases). This CDR3 comprises 16 residues. Trimming removed 4 bases at V and 3 bases at J, with 16 bases between. Germline CDR1 is LGHDT and CDR2 is YNNKEL (reference sequence). The DNA for the CDR3 is TGTGCCAGCAGCCCCCAGGGGGGCGCCTTCTACAATGAGCAGTTCTTC. It specifies CASSPQGGAFYNEQFF.

The J gene is TRBJ2-1, the V gene TRBV7-2; D not resolved. The CDR3 is 11 amino acids. V dropped 2 bases and J dropped 9 bases, with 5 bases sitting between them. Germline CDR1 and CDR2: SGHTA and FQGNSA. CDR3 loop: CASSLYFEQFF. The CDR3 bases are TGTGCCAGCAGCTTATATTTTGAGCAGTTCTTC.

The chain joins TRBV11-2 to TRBJ2-7, with D unclear. This CDR3 has 14 residues. The V end lost 0 bases, the J end lost 6 bases, and 12 bases lay between the germline ends. CDR1 SGHAT and CDR2 FQNNGV come from the germline V gene. DNA of the CDR3: TGTGCCAGCAGCTTAGATCGGGCGGTCGCCGAGCAGTACTTC. Its translation is CASSLDRAVAEQYF.

This clonotype was counted between two and nine times. The V and J genes are TRBV10-3 and TRBJ2-5; TRBD2 might be the D (6 bases). The CDR3 contains 15 residues. V lost 5 bases and J lost 5, with 18 bases in between. Germline CDR1 is ENHRY and CDR2 is SYGVKD. The CDR3 loop reads CAISRAGGAGETQYF. The CDR3 DNA follows: TGTGCCATCAGTAGAGCGGGTGGGGCTGGGGAGACCCAGTACTTC.

This clonotype turned up a few times. The V call is TRBV19, the J call TRBJ1-1; D possibly corresponds to TRBD1 (6 bases). CDR1 is LNHDA, CDR2 SQIVND, per germline (reference sequence). This CDR3 is built from 15 residues. V was clipped by 7 bases and J by 6 bases, with 21 bases between them. The CDR3 DNA reads TGTGCCAGTACCTGGGAACAACAGGGCCACCCTGAAGCTTTCTTT. Residues: CASTWEQQGHPEAFF. Together with reference TRBV19 and TRBJ1-1, the CDR3 gives the full variable domain: DGGITQSPKYLFRKEGQNVTLSCEQNLNHDAMYWYRQDPGQGLRLIYYSQIVNDFQKGDIAEGYSVSREKKESFPLTVTSAQKNPTAFYLCASTWEQQGHPEAFFGQGTRLTVV.

There are a few counts of this clonotype. CDR3 amino acids: CASSARDGRRNFNSNQPQHF. The CDR3 DNA reads TGTGCCAGTAGCGCTCGGGACGGACGAAGGAACTTTAATAGCAATCAGCCCCAGCATTTT. The chain combines TRBV19 with TRBJ1-5, with TRBD1 as a possible D gene (5 bases). Germline values: CDR1 LNHDA, CDR2 SQIVND (reference sequence). The CDR3 loop spans 20 amino acids. Trimming took 6 bases from V and 0 from J, leaving 27 bases between them.

The rearrangement links TRBV7-2 to TRBJ2-7; 11 nucleotides agree with TRBD2. CDR1 and CDR2 (germline): SGHTA, FQGNSA. The CDR3 extends over 15 amino acids. With 5 bases clipped from V and 4 bases from J, the junction kept 7 bases outside the gene matches. In DNA form, the CDR3 reads TGTGCCAGCAGCGTCCCTAGCGGGAGGAGTTACGAGCAGTACTTC. It translates to CASSVPSGRSYEQYF.

The V gene is TRBV7-2, the J gene TRBJ1-5; 7 positions agree with TRBD1. Trimming took 5 bases from V and 6 from J; bases not matched to a gene: 7. Germline V gene data show CDR1 as SGHTA and CDR2 as FQGNSA. This CDR3 is 14 amino acids long. CDR3: CASSVRQGSQPQHF. The CDR3, as DNA: TGTGCCAGCAGCGTACGACAGGGATCTCAGCCCCAGCATTTT.

This clonotype was detected many times. The chain couples TRBV7-2 to TRBJ2-2, with D hard to call. V lost 3 bases to trimming and J lost 7 bases, with 9 bases between them. The CDR3 is 13 residues long. Germline V gene lookup returns CDR1 SGHTA and CDR2 FQGNSA. The CDR3 nucleotides read TGTGCCAGCAGCTTCCCCCAGAGCGGGGAGCTGTTTTTT. Translated: CASSFPQSGELFF. The variable domain in full, completed from reference TRBV7-2 and TRBJ2-2, reads GAGVSQSPSNKVTEKGKDVELRCDPISGHTALYWYRQSLGQGLEFLIYFQGNSAPDKSGLPSDRFSAERTGGSVSTLTIQRTQQEDSAVYLCASSFPQSGELFFGEGSRLTVL.

The rearrangement links TRBV10-3 to TRBJ1-1, with 9 positions matching TRBD1. Germline-derived CDR1 and CDR2 are ENHRY and SYGVKD. The trim removed 10 bases at V and 6 bases at J, leaving 3 bases unmatched. CDR3 size: 11 residues. CDR3: CATRQGAEAFF. CDR3 bases: TGTGCCACAAGACAGGGGGCTGAAGCTTTCTTT.